The rows below give T cell receptor beta chains drawn from one sample of a study of T cell changes during pregnancy in multiple sclerosis. Only in-frame clones appear in the TCRdb table, and some are missing; sequencing was by immunoSEQ multiplex PCR. The sample holds around 62,000 clones; approximately 90% are singletons and the top ten take around 0.8%. Sequencing used CD4+ T cells from peripheral blood mononuclear cells, obtained in the first trimester of pregnancy. The receptors were sampled from a female donor with multiple sclerosis, enrolled in a pregnancy study. Each CDR3 is given with its conserved first and last residue. D genes are given only for firm matches. Rows give clone size only sometimes, using once, few, many, or a class for an expanded clone.

size: NA; V: TRBV11-2; D: TRBD1; J: TRBJ2-7; DNA: TGTGCCAGCAGCCCCCGGGACAGGGGGCTTCGGCAGTACTTC; CDR3: CASSPRDRGLRQYF
size: NA; V: TRBV28; D: NA; J: TRBJ1-3; DNA: TGTGCCAGCGGGGCCCACCCTGGAAACACCATATATTTT; CDR3: CASGAHPGNTIYF
size: NA; V: TRBV2; D: TRBD1; J: TRBJ1-2; DNA: TGTGCCAGCAGTAGTCCGGGACAGGGGCACTATGGCTACACCTTC; CDR3: CASSSPGQGHYGYTF
size: NA; V: TRBV6-5; D: TRBD1; J: TRBJ1-5; DNA: TGTGCCAGCAGTCTCAGGACAGGGGCCAATCAGCCCCAGCATTTT; CDR3: CASSLRTGANQPQHF
size: NA; V: TRBV6-1; D: TRBD1; J: TRBJ1-1; DNA: TGTGCCAGCACCCACAGGGGACCGAACACTGAAGCTTTCTTT; CDR3: CASTHRGPNTEAFF
size: NA; V: TRBV10-3; D: NA; J: TRBJ2-3; DNA: TGTGCCATCAGTGCCGGGGTTCTCACAGATACGCAGTATTTT; CDR3: CAISAGVLTDTQYF
size: NA; V: TRBV27; D: NA; J: TRBJ1-4; DNA: TGTGCCAGCAGCGCCGCGGGGCGGAATGAAAAACTGTTTTTT; CDR3: CASSAAGRNEKLFF
size: NA; V: TRBV5-4; D: NA; J: TRBJ1-1; DNA: TGTGCCAGCAGCTTGTATCTAACGAACACTGAAGCTTTCTTT; CDR3: CASSLYLTNTEAFF
size: NA; V: TRBV6-6; D: TRBD1; J: TRBJ1-2; DNA: TGTGCCAGCAGTCGAACAGGGGGCGGCGGCTATGGCTACACCTTC; CDR3: CASSRTGGGGYGYTF
size: NA; V: TRBV2; D: TRBD2; J: TRBJ2-7; DNA: TGTGCCAGCAGTTCAGCTAGCGGGGGACTCTACGAGCAGTACTTC; CDR3: CASSSASGGLYEQYF
size: NA; V: TRBV7-2; D: NA; J: TRBJ1-2; DNA: NA; CDR3: CASSLRFGTGTF
size: NA; V: TRBV5-4; D: NA; J: TRBJ1-2; DNA: TGTGCCAGCAGAAGTGGCAGGCACGATGGCTACACCTTC; CDR3: CASRSGRHDGYTF
size: NA; V: TRBV5-5; D: TRBD1; J: TRBJ2-1; DNA: TGTGCCAGCAGCACGGGACAGGGCAATGAGCAGTTCTTC; CDR3: CASSTGQGNEQFF
size: NA; V: TRBV4-1; D: NA; J: TRBJ1-2; DNA: TGCGCCAGCAGCCAAGAACCCGGGAGGAACTATGGCTACACCTTC; CDR3: CASSQEPGRNYGYTF
size: NA; V: TRBV7-3; D: TRBD1; J: TRBJ1-2; DNA: TGTGCCAGCAGCTCGGGACAGGACTATGGCTACACCTTC; CDR3: CASSSGQDYGYTF
size: few; V: TRBV30; D: NA; J: TRBJ2-1; DNA: TGTGCCTGGAGTAATATGGCAGAGCAGTTCTTC; CDR3: CAWSNMAEQFF
size: NA; V: TRBV5-4; D: NA; J: TRBJ1-4; DNA: TGTGCCAGCAGCTTATCGTTCTCTAATGAAAAACTGTTTTTT; CDR3: CASSLSFSNEKLFF
size: NA; V: TRBV6-5; D: NA; J: TRBJ1-2; DNA: TGTGCCAGCAGTTACTCGAGTTCCTATGGCTACACCTTC; CDR3: CASSYSSSYGYTF
size: NA; V: TRBV7-2; D: TRBD1; J: TRBJ1-5; DNA: TGTGCCAGCAGCATTAAGACAGGGCAGGGGCCCCAGCATTTT; CDR3: CASSIKTGQGPQHF
size: NA; V: TRBV7-7; D: TRBD1; J: TRBJ1-5; DNA: TGTGCCAGCAGCTTCGGGACAGGGGAGGATCAGCCCCAGCATTTT; CDR3: CASSFGTGEDQPQHF
size: NA; V: TRBV6-5; D: TRBD1; J: TRBJ1-2; DNA: TGTGCCAGCAGTATAGGACAGGGCAACTATGGCTACACCTTC; CDR3: CASSIGQGNYGYTF
size: NA; V: TRBV18; D: TRBD1; J: TRBJ2-3; DNA: TGTGCCAGCTCACCGGGACAGTCAGGGGATACGCAGTATTTT; CDR3: CASSPGQSGDTQYF
size: NA; V: TRBV11-3; D: TRBD1; J: TRBJ1-1; DNA: TGTGCCAGCAGCTCAGGAGGGCAGGGGGGTACTGAAGCTTTCTTT; CDR3: CASSSGGQGGTEAFF
size: NA; V: TRBV2; D: NA; J: TRBJ2-5; DNA: TGTGCCAGCAGTGATGGGGGGGGGCGTGAGACCCAGTACTTC; CDR3: CASSDGGGRETQYF
size: NA; V: TRBV5-6; D: NA; J: TRBJ2-7; DNA: TGTGCCAGCAGCGGCAGGGTATCCTACGAGCAGTACTTC; CDR3: CASSGRVSYEQYF
size: NA; V: TRBV28; D: NA; J: TRBJ2-2; DNA: TGTGCCAGCAGTTCGACGAGCCCGGGGACCGGGGAGCTGTTTTTT; CDR3: CASSSTSPGTGELFF
size: NA; V: TRBV11-2; D: NA; J: TRBJ2-1; DNA: TGTGCCAGCAGCGTTGGTCAGGGACTCTACAATGAGCAGTTCTTC; CDR3: CASSVGQGLYNEQFF
size: NA; V: TRBV9; D: TRBD2; J: TRBJ2-1; DNA: TGTGCCAGCAGCGTCCGGGTAGCGGGCTACAATGAGCAGTTCTTC; CDR3: CASSVRVAGYNEQFF
size: NA; V: TRBV4-2; D: TRBD2; J: TRBJ2-3; DNA: TGTGCCAGCAGCCAAGATTCGGATCTAGCGGGGGCGTCTAGCACAGATACGCAGTATTTT; CDR3: CASSQDSDLAGASSTDTQYF
size: NA; V: TRBV11-2; D: NA; J: TRBJ1-1; DNA: TGTGCCAGCATCCCAGGGAGGACTTGGGGCACTGAAGCTTTCTTT; CDR3: CASIPGRTWGTEAFF
size: NA; V: TRBV18; D: NA; J: TRBJ1-1; DNA: TGTGCCAGCTCACCGAGGGGGGGCGAGGGTACTGAAGCTTTCTTT; CDR3: CASSPRGGEGTEAFF
size: NA; V: TRBV9; D: TRBD1; J: TRBJ2-7; DNA: TGTGCCAGCAGCCTTGGAACAGGGGGAGCTTACGAGCAGTACTTC; CDR3: CASSLGTGGAYEQYF
size: NA; V: TRBV7-2; D: NA; J: TRBJ1-1; DNA: TGTGCCAGCAGCTTAGGGGCAGGCGTCACTGAAGCTTTCTTT; CDR3: CASSLGAGVTEAFF
size: NA; V: TRBV4-3; D: TRBD1; J: TRBJ1-2; DNA: TGCGCCAGCAGCCGGGACAGTTACCTTTATGGCTACACCTTC; CDR3: CASSRDSYLYGYTF
size: NA; V: TRBV7-2; D: NA; J: TRBJ2-3; DNA: TGTGCCAGCAGCTCCGGACAGCTCTCGCAGTATTTT; CDR3: CASSSGQLSQYF
size: NA; V: TRBV27; D: NA; J: TRBJ2-7; DNA: TGTGCCAGCTCCACCTCGGCCTACGAGCAGTACTTC; CDR3: CASSTSAYEQYF
size: NA; V: TRBV2; D: TRBD1; J: TRBJ1-1; DNA: TGTGCCACCTCAAGGGGGCGGAGCATGAACACTGAAGCTTTCTTT; CDR3: CATSRGRSMNTEAFF
size: NA; V: TRBV29-1; D: NA; J: TRBJ1-4; DNA: TGCAGCGTTGAAAGGGGCGGAGAAAAACTGTTTTTT; CDR3: CSVERGGEKLFF
size: NA; V: TRBV7-9; D: NA; J: TRBJ1-2; DNA: TGTGCCAGCAGCTTAGTTGGATCGGGGGGCTACACCTTC; CDR3: CASSLVGSGGYTF
size: NA; V: TRBV7-8; D: NA; J: TRBJ2-1; DNA: TGTGCCAGCAGCCTTCAGGGGAAGGGTCACAATGAGCAGTTCTTC; CDR3: CASSLQGKGHNEQFF
size: NA; V: TRBV15; D: NA; J: TRBJ2-4; DNA: TGTGCCACCAGCAGAGATCAACGCGGGGTTGCCAAAAACATTCAGTACTTC; CDR3: CATSRDQRGVAKNIQYF
size: NA; V: TRBV7-9; D: NA; J: TRBJ1-1; DNA: TGTGCCAGCAGCTTACGAGGCCAGGGCCGGAACACTGAAGCTTTCTTT; CDR3: CASSLRGQGRNTEAFF
size: NA; V: TRBV7-9; D: NA; J: TRBJ1-6; DNA: TGTGCCAGCAGGCGGACAGACAATTCACCCCTCCACTTT; CDR3: CASRRTDNSPLHF
size: NA; V: TRBV6-1; D: NA; J: TRBJ2-7; DNA: TGTGCCAGCAGTTTCCTTACTAGTACCTACGAGCAGTACTTC; CDR3: CASSFLTSTYEQYF
size: NA; V: TRBV5-4; D: NA; J: TRBJ1-2; DNA: TGTGCCAGCAGCTCCAGGGGCAGGGCTAATGCCGTGAGCTATGGCTACACCTTC; CDR3: CASSSRGRANAVSYGYTF
size: NA; V: TRBV7-6; D: TRBD1; J: TRBJ2-3; DNA: TGTGCCAGCAGCTTAGCGCAATCGACAGGGCGGGCAGATACGCAGTATTTT; CDR3: CASSLAQSTGRADTQYF
size: NA; V: TRBV5-1; D: NA; J: TRBJ2-2; DNA: TGCGCCAGCAGCCCCCTGGGGGGAGCGAACACCGGGGAGCTGTTTTTT; CDR3: CASSPLGGANTGELFF
size: NA; V: TRBV28; D: NA; J: TRBJ1-3; DNA: TGTGCCAGCACCTACGCAGGGACTGGAAACACCATATATTTT; CDR3: CASTYAGTGNTIYF
size: NA; V: TRBV7-3; D: TRBD2; J: TRBJ2-5; DNA: TGTGCCAGCAGCTTGGGACTAGCGGGGGGTTTGCGGGAGACCCAGTACTTC; CDR3: CASSLGLAGGLRETQYF
size: NA; V: TRBV6-1; D: NA; J: TRBJ2-3; DNA: TGTGCCAGCAAGATTGGGAGTAGCACAGATACGCAGTATTTT; CDR3: CASKIGSSTDTQYF
size: NA; V: TRBV7-2; D: TRBD2; J: TRBJ2-3; DNA: TGTGCCAGCAGCTTAGTGGGTCTAGCGGGGGGAGGGCTCACAGATACGCAGTATTTT; CDR3: CASSLVGLAGGGLTDTQYF
size: NA; V: TRBV4-1; D: TRBD1; J: TRBJ2-1; DNA: TGCGCCAGCAGCCCGACGGACAGGGTGGAAAATGAGCAGTTCTTC; CDR3: CASSPTDRVENEQFF
size: NA; V: TRBV19; D: NA; J: TRBJ1-1; DNA: TGTGCCAGTAGTATGGCAGGGGCTAGGATGAACACTGAAGCTTTCTTT; CDR3: CASSMAGARMNTEAFF